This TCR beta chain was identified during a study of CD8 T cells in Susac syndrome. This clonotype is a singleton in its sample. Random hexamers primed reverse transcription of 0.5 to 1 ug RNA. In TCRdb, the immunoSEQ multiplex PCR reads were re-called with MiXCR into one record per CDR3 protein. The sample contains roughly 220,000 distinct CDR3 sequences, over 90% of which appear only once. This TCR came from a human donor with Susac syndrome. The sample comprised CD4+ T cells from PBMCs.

CDR3 sequence (DNA): TGTGCCAGCAGTTTTCCCCCCTACGAGCAGTACTTC. It translates to CASSFPPYEQYF. V gene TRBV28 combines with J gene TRBJ2-7, with D unresolved. V dropped 3 bases and J dropped 2 bases, with 5 bases sitting between them. From germline, CDR1 is MDHEN and CDR2 SYDVKM. The length of the CDR3 is 12 residues.